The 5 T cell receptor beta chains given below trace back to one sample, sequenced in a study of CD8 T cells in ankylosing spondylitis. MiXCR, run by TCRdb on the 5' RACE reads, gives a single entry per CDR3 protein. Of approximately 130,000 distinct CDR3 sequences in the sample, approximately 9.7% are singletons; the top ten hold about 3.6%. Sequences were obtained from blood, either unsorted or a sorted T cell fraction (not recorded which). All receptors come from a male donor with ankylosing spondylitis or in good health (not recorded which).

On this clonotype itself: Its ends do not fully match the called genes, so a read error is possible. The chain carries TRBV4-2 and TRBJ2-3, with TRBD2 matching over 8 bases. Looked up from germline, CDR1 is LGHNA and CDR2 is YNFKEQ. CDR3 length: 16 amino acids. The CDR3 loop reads CANSPVIAGSTDTQYF. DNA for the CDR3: TGTGCCAACAGCCCAGTCATAGCGGGATCCACAGATACGCAGTATTTT.

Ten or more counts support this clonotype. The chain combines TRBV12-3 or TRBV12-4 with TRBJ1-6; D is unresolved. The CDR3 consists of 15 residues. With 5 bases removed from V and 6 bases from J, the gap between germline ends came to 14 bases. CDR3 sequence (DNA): TGTGCCAGCAGTCCGGACCCGATCCCTAATTCACCCCTCCACTTT. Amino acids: CASSPDPIPNSPLHF.

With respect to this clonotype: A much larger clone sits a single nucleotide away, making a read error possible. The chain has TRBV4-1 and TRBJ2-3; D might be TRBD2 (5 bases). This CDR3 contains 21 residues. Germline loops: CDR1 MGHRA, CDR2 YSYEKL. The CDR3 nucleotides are TGCGCCAGCAGCCAAGATCTTATACCGCCAATTGGGCTAGCAGGCACAGCTACGCAGTATTTT. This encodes CASSQDLIPPIGLAGTATQYF.

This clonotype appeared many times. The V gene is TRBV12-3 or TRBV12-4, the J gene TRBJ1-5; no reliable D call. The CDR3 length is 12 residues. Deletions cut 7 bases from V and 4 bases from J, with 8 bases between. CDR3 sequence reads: CASTHGNQPQHF. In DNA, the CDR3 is TGTGCCAGCACCCACGGGAATCAGCCCCAGCATTTT.

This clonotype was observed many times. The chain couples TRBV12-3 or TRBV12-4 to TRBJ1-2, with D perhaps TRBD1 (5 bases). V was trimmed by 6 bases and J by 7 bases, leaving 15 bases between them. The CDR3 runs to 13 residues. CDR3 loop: CASSGYSGGGYTF. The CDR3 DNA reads TGTGCCAGCAGCGGGTATTCCGGGGGTGGCTACACCTTC.